Listed below are T cell receptor beta chains from one sample, sequenced in a study of control samples from healthy donors and cancer patients. Measured with immunoSEQ multiplex PCR; TCRdb has only the in-frame clones, and not every one. The sample shows about 55,000 clones, around 95% of them seen only once. The sample consisted of blood. The receptors come from a woman between 18 and 29 years old in good health. Both conserved end residues are part of each CDR3. Fields, in order: D gene, V gene, clone size, J gene, CDR3 protein, CDR3 DNA. A D gene is named only where the DNA matches it firmly. Clone size, where shown, is once, few, many, or a class for clones that have expanded.

NA	TRBV7-9	once	TRBJ1-1	CASSSGSRGTEAFF	TGTGCCAGCAGCTCCGGATCCCGGGGGACTGAAGCTTTCTTT
TRBD2	TRBV7-9	NA	TRBJ2-7	CASSYGLAETYEQYF	TGTGCCAGCAGCTATGGACTAGCGGAGACCTACGAGCAGTACTTC
TRBD2	TRBV5-4	NA	TRBJ2-7	CASSSRLAQNEQYF	TGTGCCAGCAGCTCGCGACTAGCGCAAAACGAGCAGTACTTC
NA	TRBV7-6	NA	TRBJ2-7	CASSPQTVFGYEQYF	TGTGCCAGCAGCCCCCAGACGGTCTTTGGCTACGAGCAGTACTTC
NA	TRBV3-1/TRBV3-2	NA	TRBJ1-4	CASSPGSSATNEKLFF	TGTGCCAGCAGCCCCGGGAGCTCTGCAACTAATGAAAAACTGTTTTTT
NA	TRBV6-2/TRBV6-3	NA	TRBJ2-1	CASSSHLEVGNEQFF	TGTGCCAGCAGCTCTCACCTAGAGGTGGGCAATGAGCAGTTCTTC
NA	TRBV7-9	NA	TRBJ1-1	CASSPPGGTEAFF	TGTGCCAGCAGCCCCCCGGGAGGCACTGAAGCTTTCTTT
TRBD1	TRBV5-1	NA	TRBJ1-2	CASSELIPGQGGYGYTF	TGCGCCAGCAGCGAACTTATCCCGGGACAGGGCGGCTATGGCTACACCTTC
NA	TRBV15	NA	TRBJ1-1	CATSTASGTEAFF	TGTGCCACCAGCACCGCCTCGGGCACTGAAGCTTTCTTT
TRBD1	TRBV14	NA	TRBJ2-5	CASRQTGGQETQYF	TGTGCCAGCAGACAGACAGGGGGCCAAGAGACCCAGTACTTC
NA	TRBV11-2	NA	TRBJ2-7	CASSLGGNEQYF	TGTGCCAGCAGCTTAGGGGGCAACGAGCAGTACTTC
NA	TRBV11-2	NA	TRBJ1-2	CASNLREGGVYGYTF	TGTGCCAGCAACCTAAGGGAGGGGGGCGTGTATGGCTACACCTTC
NA	TRBV2	NA	TRBJ1-4	CASSPDGIATNEKLFF	TGTGCCAGCAGCCCGGACGGGATTGCAACTAATGAAAAACTGTTTTTT
TRBD2	TRBV6-2/TRBV6-3	once	TRBJ2-2	CASSYSTSGGAGTGELFF	TGTGCCAGCAGTTACTCGACTAGCGGGGGGGCAGGGACCGGGGAGCTGTTTTTT
TRBD1	TRBV3-1/TRBV3-2	NA	TRBJ1-6	CASSLAGQENSPLHF	TGTGCCAGCAGCCTTGCGGGACAGGAAAATTCACCCCTCCACTTT
NA	TRBV28	NA	TRBJ1-5	CASSLSGIYQPQHF	TGTGCCAGCAGTTTATCTGGGATATATCAGCCCCAGCATTTT
NA	TRBV12-5	NA	TRBJ1-1	CASGLGGPEAFF	TGTGCTAGTGGTTTAGGTGGTCCTGAAGCTTTCTTT
NA	TRBV7-9	once	TRBJ1-1	CASSSTGIGTEAFF	TGTGCCAGCAGCTCCACAGGAATTGGTACTGAAGCTTTCTTT
NA	TRBV28	NA	TRBJ2-2	CASSLLPETGELFF	TGTGCCAGCAGCCTTCTACCCGAGACCGGGGAGCTGTTTTTT
NA	TRBV4-3	few	TRBJ2-6	CASSQVVSNTGANVLTF	TGCGCCAGCAGCCAAGTCGTCAGTAACACTGGGGCCAACGTCCTGACTTTC
NA	TRBV4-1	NA	TRBJ2-7	CASSQGRFNYEQYF	TGCGCCAGCAGCCAAGGACGGTTTAACTACGAGCAGTACTTC
NA	TRBV7-7	NA	TRBJ2-1	CASSLGGQSYNEQFF	TGTGCCAGCAGCTTGGGGGGACAGTCCTACAATGAGCAGTTCTTC
NA	TRBV5-6	NA	TRBJ2-3	CASSFGRHTDTQYF	TGTGCCAGCAGCTTCGGACGGCACACAGATACGCAGTATTTT
NA	TRBV7-3	NA	TRBJ2-4	CASSSDPGNIQYF	TGTGCCAGCAGCTCGGACCCGGGGAACATTCAGTACTTC
TRBD2	TRBV9	NA	TRBJ2-1	CASSLDGGAAYNEQFF	TGTGCCAGCAGCCTAGACGGGGGGGCGGCATACAATGAGCAGTTCTTC
NA	TRBV7-9	NA	TRBJ1-2	CASSRVGSGFDGYTF	TGTGCCAGCAGCAGGGTGGGGTCGGGGTTTGATGGCTACACCTTC
TRBD2	TRBV10-2	NA	TRBJ2-4	CASREGLAGGALAKNIQYF	TGCGCCAGCAGAGAAGGACTAGCGGGGGGTGCCCTAGCCAAAAACATTCAGTACTTC
NA	TRBV2	NA	TRBJ1-2	CATHPDGSYGYTF	TGTGCCACCCATCCTGACGGATCTTATGGCTACACCTTC
TRBD1	TRBV9	NA	TRBJ2-1	CASSVGTGGRFNEQFF	TGTGCCAGCAGCGTAGGGACAGGGGGCCGGTTCAATGAGCAGTTCTTC
NA	TRBV18	NA	TRBJ2-3	CASSSQGHTDTQYF	TGTGCCAGCTCATCCCAGGGTCACACAGATACGCAGTATTTT
TRBD1	TRBV13	NA	TRBJ2-3	CASSTRGLEDTQYF	TGTGCCAGCAGCACTAGGGGGCTTGAAGATACGCAGTATTTT
TRBD1	TRBV5-5	NA	TRBJ1-1	CASSSRGDRGINTEAFF	TGTGCCAGCAGCTCCAGGGGGGACAGGGGGATCAACACTGAAGCTTTCTTT
TRBD1	TRBV5-5	NA	TRBJ1-1	CASSLQGSNTEAFF	TGTGCCAGCAGCTTACAGGGGTCGAACACTGAAGCTTTCTTT
NA	TRBV5-6	NA	TRBJ1-4	CASSLGTTSMSNEKLFF	TGTGCCAGCAGCTTGGGTACTACATCGATGTCTAATGAAAAACTGTTTTTT
TRBD2	TRBV7-9	NA	TRBJ2-7	CASSPKAGGLLGEQYF	TGTGCCAGCAGCCCGAAAGCGGGGGGGCTCTTGGGCGAGCAGTACTTC
NA	TRBV14	NA	TRBJ1-6	CASSQGQLLYNSPLHF	TGTGCCAGCAGCCAAGGACAGCTACTCTATAATTCACCCCTCCACTTT
NA	TRBV3-1/TRBV3-2	NA	TRBJ2-1	CASSRTADSYNEQFF	TGTGCCAGCAGCCGAACAGCAGACTCCTACAATGAGCAGTTCTTC
NA	TRBV28	NA	TRBJ1-2	CASSLPNYGYTF	TGTGCCAGCAGTTTACCCAACTATGGCTACACCTTC
TRBD1	TRBV19	NA	TRBJ2-2	CASCDRVGQTNTGELFF	TGTGCCAGTTGTGACAGGGTAGGTCAGACGAACACCGGGGAGCTGTTTTTT
TRBD2	TRBV9	NA	TRBJ2-7	CASSVTSGGAGEQYF	TGTGCCAGCAGCGTTACTAGCGGGGGAGCGGGCGAGCAGTACTTC
NA	TRBV2	NA	TRBJ1-2	CASFRQVNYGYTF	TGTGCCAGCTTCCGACAGGTGAACTATGGCTACACCTTC
NA	TRBV4-3	NA	TRBJ2-7	CASSPQHPGTYEQYF	TGCGCCAGCAGCCCCCAGCACCCAGGGACATACGAGCAGTACTTC
TRBD2	TRBV24-1	NA	TRBJ2-3	CATSLAGVTDTQYF	TGTGCCACCAGTTTAGCGGGGGTCACAGATACGCAGTATTTT
NA	TRBV20-1	once	TRBJ1-4	CSASRGEKLFF	TGCAGTGCTAGCCGAGGGGAAAAACTGTTTTTT
NA	TRBV3-1/TRBV3-2	NA	TRBJ1-6	CASSQGDRSPLHF	TGTGCCAGCAGCCAAGGGGACCGTTCACCCCTCCACTTT
TRBD1	TRBV27	NA	TRBJ1-5	CASSLTAGQGQHF	TGTGCCAGCAGTTTAACCGCGGGACAGGGTCAGCATTTT
NA	TRBV21-1	NA	TRBJ1-1	CASSKATGDLGTEAFF	TGTGCCAGCAGCAAAGCTACAGGGGATCTGGGTACTGAAGCTTTCTTT